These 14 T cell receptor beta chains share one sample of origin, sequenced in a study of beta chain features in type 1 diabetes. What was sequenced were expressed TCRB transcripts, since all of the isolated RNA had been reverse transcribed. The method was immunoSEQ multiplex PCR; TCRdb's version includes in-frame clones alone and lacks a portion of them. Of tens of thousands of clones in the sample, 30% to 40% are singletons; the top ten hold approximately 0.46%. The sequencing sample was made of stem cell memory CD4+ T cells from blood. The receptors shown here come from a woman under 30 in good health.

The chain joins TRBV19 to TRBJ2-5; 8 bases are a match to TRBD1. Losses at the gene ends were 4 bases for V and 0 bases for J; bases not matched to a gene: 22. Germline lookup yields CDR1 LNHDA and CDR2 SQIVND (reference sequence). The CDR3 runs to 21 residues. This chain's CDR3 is CASSSPPDREQPSRHQETQYF. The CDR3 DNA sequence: TGTGCCAGTAGTAGCCCCCCGGACAGGGAACAGCCTAGCAGACACCAAGAGACCCAGTACTTC.

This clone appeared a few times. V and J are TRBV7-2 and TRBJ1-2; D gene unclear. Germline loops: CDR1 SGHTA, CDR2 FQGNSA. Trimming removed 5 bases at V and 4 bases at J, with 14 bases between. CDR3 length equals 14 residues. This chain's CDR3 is CASSPQWAGYGYTF. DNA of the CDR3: TGTGCCAGCAGCCCGCAGTGGGCGGGCTATGGCTACACCTTC.

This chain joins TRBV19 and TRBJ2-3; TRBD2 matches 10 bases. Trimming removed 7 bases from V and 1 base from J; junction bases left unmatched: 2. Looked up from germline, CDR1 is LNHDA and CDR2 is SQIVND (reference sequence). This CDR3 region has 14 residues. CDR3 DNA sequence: TGTGCCAGTACCCTAGCGGGAGGCACAGATACGCAGTATTTT. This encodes CASTLAGGTDTQYF.

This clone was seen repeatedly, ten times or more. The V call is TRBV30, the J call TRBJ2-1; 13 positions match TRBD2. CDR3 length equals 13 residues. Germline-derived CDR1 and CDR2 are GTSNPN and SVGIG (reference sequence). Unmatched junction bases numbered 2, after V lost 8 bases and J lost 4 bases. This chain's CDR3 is CAGTSGTYNEQFF. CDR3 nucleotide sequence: TGTGCCGGGACTAGCGGGACTTACAATGAGCAGTTCTTC.

DNA for the CDR3: TGTGCCAGCTCACCACCGATACTAGCGGGAGGACATGAGCAGTTCTTC. Translated: CASSPPILAGGHEQFF. V and J are TRBV18 and TRBJ2-1; TRBD2 matches at 12 bases. There are 16 residues in the CDR3. The germline CDR1 and CDR2 sequences are KGHSH and LQKENI. V gave up 0 bases and J gave up 8 bases; unmatched junction bases: 5.

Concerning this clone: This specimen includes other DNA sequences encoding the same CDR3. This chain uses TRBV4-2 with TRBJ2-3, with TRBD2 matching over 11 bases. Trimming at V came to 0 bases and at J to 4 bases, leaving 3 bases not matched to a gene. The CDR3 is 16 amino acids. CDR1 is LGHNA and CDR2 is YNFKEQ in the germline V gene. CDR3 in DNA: TGTGCCAGCAGCCAAGATCTAGCGGGGGGCCCAGATACGCAGTATTTT. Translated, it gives CASSQDLAGGPDTQYF.

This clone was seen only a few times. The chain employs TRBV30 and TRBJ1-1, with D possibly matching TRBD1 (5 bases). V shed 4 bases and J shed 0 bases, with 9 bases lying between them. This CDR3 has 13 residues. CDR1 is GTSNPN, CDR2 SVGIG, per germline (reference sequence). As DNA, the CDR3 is TGTGCCTGGACTCAGGGCGTGAACACTGAAGCTTTCTTT. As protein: CAWTQGVNTEAFF.

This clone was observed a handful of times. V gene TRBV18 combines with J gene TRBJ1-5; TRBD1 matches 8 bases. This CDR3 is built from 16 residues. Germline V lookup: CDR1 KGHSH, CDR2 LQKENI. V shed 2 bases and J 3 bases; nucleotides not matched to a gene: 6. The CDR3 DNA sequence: TGTGCCAGCTCACCAATTGGGACAGGCAACAATCAGCCCCAGCATTTT. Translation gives CASSPIGTGNNQPQHF. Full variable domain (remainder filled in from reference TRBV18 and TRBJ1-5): NAGVMQNPRHLVRRRGQEARLRCSPMKGHSHVYWYRQLPEEGLKFMVYLQKENIIDESGMPKERFSAEFPKEGPSILRIQQVVRGDSAAYFCASSPIGTGNNQPQHFGDGTRLSIL.

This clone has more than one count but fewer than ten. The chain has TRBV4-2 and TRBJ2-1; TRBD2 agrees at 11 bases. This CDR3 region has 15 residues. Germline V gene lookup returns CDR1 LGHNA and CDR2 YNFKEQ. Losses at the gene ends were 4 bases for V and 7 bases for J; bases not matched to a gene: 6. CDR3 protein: CASSPGTSGGNEQFF. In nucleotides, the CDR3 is TGTGCCAGCAGCCCTGGGACTAGCGGAGGTAATGAGCAGTTCTTC.

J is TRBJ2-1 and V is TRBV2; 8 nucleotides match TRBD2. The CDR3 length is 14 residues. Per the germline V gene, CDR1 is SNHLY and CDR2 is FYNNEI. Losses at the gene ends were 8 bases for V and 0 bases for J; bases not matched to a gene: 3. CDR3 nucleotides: TGTGCCAGCCGCGGGGGGAGCTCCTACAATGAGCAGTTCTTC. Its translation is CASRGGSSYNEQFF.

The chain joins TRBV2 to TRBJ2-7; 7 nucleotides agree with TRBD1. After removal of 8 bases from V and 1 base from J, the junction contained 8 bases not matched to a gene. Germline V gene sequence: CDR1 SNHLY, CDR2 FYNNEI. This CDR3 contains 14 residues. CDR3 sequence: CASFPWTGSYEQYF. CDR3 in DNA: TGTGCCAGCTTCCCTTGGACAGGTTCCTACGAGCAGTACTTC.

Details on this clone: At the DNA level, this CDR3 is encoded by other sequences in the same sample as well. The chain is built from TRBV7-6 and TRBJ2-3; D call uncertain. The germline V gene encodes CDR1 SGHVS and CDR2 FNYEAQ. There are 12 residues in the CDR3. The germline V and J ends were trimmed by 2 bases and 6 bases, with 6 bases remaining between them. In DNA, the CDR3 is TGTGCCAGCAGCTTAAGCTCCGATACGCAGTATTTT. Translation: CASSLSSDTQYF.

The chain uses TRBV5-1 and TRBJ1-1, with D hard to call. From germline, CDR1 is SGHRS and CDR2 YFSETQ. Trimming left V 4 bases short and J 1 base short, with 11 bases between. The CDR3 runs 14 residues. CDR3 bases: TGCGCCAGCAGCCCCGGGTCTGGGAACACTGAAGCTTTCTTT. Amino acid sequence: CASSPGSGNTEAFF.

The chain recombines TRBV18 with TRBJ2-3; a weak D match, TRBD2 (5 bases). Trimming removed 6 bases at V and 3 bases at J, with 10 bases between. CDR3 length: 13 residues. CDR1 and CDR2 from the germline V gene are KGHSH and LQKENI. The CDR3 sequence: CASSSDLTDTQYF. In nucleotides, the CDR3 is TGTGCCAGCTCCTCGGACTTAACAGATACGCAGTATTTT.